This TCR beta chain appears in the sequencing data of a study of blood T cell repertoires in COVID-19. Turning to the study itself: Some COVID-19 samples were acute and others convalescent; all came from the United States, Italy and Spain. Nucleic acid was either cDNA or gDNA, and it came from T cells, B-cell-depleted T cells, or PBMCs.

With 3 bases clipped from V and 2 bases from J, the junction kept 5 bases outside the gene matches. This CDR3 region has 14 residues. Germline-derived CDR1 and CDR2 are SGHRS and YFSETQ. Original analysis: Estimated nucleated cell counts came from reference gene primer amplification. TCRdb's table, derived via immunoSEQ multiplex PCR, lists solely in-frame clones and lacks some. The V and J calls and clone size come from that table; D and trimming were worked out from the DNA. The sample has about 120,000 clones; about 80% are singletons. The receptor comes from a woman of 80 years or more with acute or convalescent COVID-19. This chain joins TRBV5-1 and TRBJ2-7; 7 positions agree with TRBD1. Sample: peripheral blood. In nucleotides, the CDR3 is TGCGCCAGCAGCTGGGACAGCCAGACCTACGAGCAGTACTTC. It codes for CASSWDSQTYEQYF.